One sample yielded the 4 T cell receptor beta chains listed below, sequenced in a study of T cell repertoires in ileal Crohn's disease. The sample's time point: inflamed ileum from the surgical specimen. The assay was immunoSEQ multiplex PCR, and TCRdb's table has in-frame clones only and misses some. This table has fewer than 20,000 clones, about 92% appearing once. The sample taken for sequencing was ileal tissue. These receptors were obtained from an adult with Crohn's disease.

Remarks on this clone: An end of the junction differs from the germline gene, which may be a read error. This chain connects TRBV9 to TRBJ2-7; 7 nucleotides align to TRBD1. Per germline, CDR1 SGDLS and CDR2 YYNGEE. This CDR3 has 10 residues. Here the CDR3 reads CASPTGTVAF. CDR3 DNA sequence: TGTGCCAGTCCAACTGGGACAGTAGCCTTC.

As regards this clone: Other DNA sequences from this sample encode an identical CDR3 as well. The chain recombines TRBV11-2 with TRBJ1-6; D is unresolved. Germline lookup yields CDR1 SGHAT and CDR2 FQNNGV. The V and J ends lost 0 bases and 7 bases respectively, with 7 bases between them. CDR3 length: 14 amino acids. The chain's CDR3 is CASSLDSYNSPLHF. CDR3 DNA: TGTGCCAGCAGCTTAGATTCGTACAATTCACCCCTCCACTTT.

The chain employs TRBV5-4 and TRBJ2-2; TRBD1 is a possible D gene (5 bases). The CDR3 totals 15 residues. CDR1 SGHNT and CDR2 YYREEE come from the germline V gene (reference sequence). Trimming cost V 4 bases and J 1 base, with 11 bases left between them. The CDR3 nucleotides read TGTGCCAGCAGCGTGGACACCTTGAACACCGGGGAGCTGTTTTTT. Translating it yields CASSVDTLNTGELFF. The full variable domain, in which reference TRBV5-4 and TRBJ2-2 provide the parts outside the CDR3, is ETGVTQSPTHLIKTRGQQVTLRCSSQSGHNTVSWYQQALGQGPQFIFQYYREEENGRGNFPPRFSGLQFPNYSSELNVNALELDDSALYLCASSVDTLNTGELFFGEGSRLTVL.

V is TRBV28 and J is TRBJ2-7; the D is unclear. Germline values: CDR1 MDHEN, CDR2 SYDVKM. The CDR3 runs to 13 residues. Between the trimmed V and J ends, which lost 6 bases and 1 base, there was a span of 10 bases. CDR3 in amino acids: CASSRDPSYEQYF. CDR3 bases: TGTGCCAGCAGCCGAGACCCGTCCTACGAGCAGTACTTC. Variable domain in full (rest from reference TRBV28 and TRBJ2-7): DVKVTQSSRYLVKRTGEKVFLECVQDMDHENMFWYRQDPGLGLRLIYFSYDVKMKEKGDIPEGYSVSREKKERFSLILESASTNQTSMYLCASSRDPSYEQYFGPGTRLTVT.